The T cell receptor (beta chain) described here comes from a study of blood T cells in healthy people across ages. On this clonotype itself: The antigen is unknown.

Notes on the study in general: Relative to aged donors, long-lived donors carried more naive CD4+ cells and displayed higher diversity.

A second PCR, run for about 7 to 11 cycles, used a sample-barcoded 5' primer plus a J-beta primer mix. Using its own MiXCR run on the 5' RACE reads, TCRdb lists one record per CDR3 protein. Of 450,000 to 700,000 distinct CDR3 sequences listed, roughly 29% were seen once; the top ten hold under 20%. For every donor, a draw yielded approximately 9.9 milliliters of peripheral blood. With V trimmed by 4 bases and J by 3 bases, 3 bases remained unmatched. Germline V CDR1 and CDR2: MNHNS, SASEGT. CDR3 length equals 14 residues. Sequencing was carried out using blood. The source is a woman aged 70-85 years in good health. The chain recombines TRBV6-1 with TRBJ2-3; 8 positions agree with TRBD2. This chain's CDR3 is CASSGGGKTDTQYF. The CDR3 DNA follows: TGTGCCAGCAGTGGCGGGGGGAAGACAGATACGCAGTATTTT.